This T cell receptor (beta chain) was recovered during a study of blood T cell repertoires in COVID-19. At the level of the study: The United States, Italy and Spain supplied acute and convalescent COVID-19 samples. PBMCs, B-cell-depleted T cells, or T cells were the source of the cDNA or gDNA that made up the material.

Under the authors' procedure: From reference gene primer amplification, estimates of nucleated cell counts were derived. This table comes from immunoSEQ multiplex PCR, and its TCRdb copy is limited to in-frame clones, with some not included. V and J calls plus clone size are reproduced from that table; the DNA served to infer D and trimming. The sample has 140,000 to 150,000 clones; 80% to 90% are singletons. This clone appeared a few times. The CDR3 has 15 residues. V shed 9 bases and J shed 3 bases, with 16 bases lying between them. Germline loops: CDR1 SGHDT, CDR2 YYEEEE. This TCR derives from a human donor in a cohort sampled during active COVID-19. The sequencing input was peripheral blood. V is TRBV5-6 and J is TRBJ1-6; D is undetermined. CDR3 sequence (DNA): TGTGCCACTATCAGCGGCAGCCTCTATAATTCACCCCTCCACTTT. Translation gives CATISGSLYNSPLHF.